This T cell receptor (beta chain) was obtained from a study of T cell responses to AZD1222 COVID-19 vaccine. Study-wide results and caveats: Spike-specific TCR breadth rose after two AZD1222 doses, and depth rose as well. Nearly half of spike-specific TCRs reportedly target unmutated variant regions. Mostly white British, mostly female donors; authors suggested clonal diversity may be underestimated.

This clone was picked up a small number of times. Its specificity is unknown. The table came from immunoSEQ multiplex PCR; TCRdb's copy has only in-frame clones and leaves some out. The sample lists some 150,000 clones; approximately 90% were seen once. V was cut by 2 bases and J by 2 bases, with 9 bases left in between. CDR1 and CDR2 (germline): ENHRY, SYGVKD. The CDR3 totals 14 residues. This chain joins TRBV10-3 and TRBJ1-2, with D perhaps TRBD1 (5 bases). The origin of this receptor is an adult in good health. The sequenced sample was peripheral blood, obtained on day 0 of MenACWY control vaccination. The CDR3 loop is CAISETGRNYGYTF. The CDR3 nucleotides read TGTGCCATCAGTGAGACAGGAAGAAACTATGGCTACACCTTC.